Described below is a single TCR beta chain sequence and its context. The antigen is undetermined. TCR cDNA, made by 5'RACE template switching, carried an added universal primer site and UMIs. TCRdb ran MiXCR on the 5' RACE reads and lists one entry per CDR3 protein. Of some 560,000 distinct CDR3 sequences in the sample, over 15% are singletons; the top ten hold 13% to 15%. The sample belongs to a study of T cells after yellow fever vaccination. Study-wide results and limits: Re-detected after boosting: most primary clones, more than 95% of CD4 and around 86% of CD8. Some clonotypes, a small share, were shared between CD4 and CD8 compartments.

Trimming left V 4 bases short and J 5 bases short, with 9 bases between. CDR1 and CDR2 from the germline V gene are SQVTM and ANQGSEA. This CDR3 comprises 11 residues. This material consisted of PBMCs, taken 15 days after the yellow fever booster vaccination. The V and J genes are TRBV29-1 and TRBJ2-7, with D possibly being TRBD1 or TRBD2 (6 bases each). This TCR derives from a man aged 25-45 years who received the YFV17D yellow fever vaccine. As DNA, the CDR3 is TGCAGCGTTGTGAGGGGGGACGAGCAGTACTTC. It codes for CSVVRGDEQYF.